The TCR beta chain under discussion was sequenced for a study of blood T cells in healthy people across ages. In the study overall: Template switching caught about one barcoded beta molecule for each two T cells.

There are a few counts of this clonotype. Germline CDR1 reads SGHKS; CDR2 reads YYEKEE (reference sequence). CDR3 length: 13 residues. V was shortened by 0 bases and J by 4 bases, with 7 bases between the two germline ends. The authors ran a second PCR of about 6 to 11 cycles using a sample-barcoded 5' primer and a J-beta primer mix. TCRdb passed the 5' RACE reads through MiXCR, listing each CDR3 protein once. The repertoire holds 650,000 to 700,000 distinct CDR3 sequences, with approximately 52% as singletons. The sequenced sample was blood. The receptor's source is a woman of 80 years or more in good health. The V and J genes are TRBV5-5 and TRBJ1-2; weak D call: TRBD1 (6 bases). This CDR3 is CASSLDRAYGYTF. CDR3 nucleotide sequence: TGTGCCAGCAGCTTGGACAGGGCCTATGGCTACACCTTC. The full variable domain, with the rest looked up from reference TRBV5-5 and TRBJ1-2, is DAGVTQSPTHLIKTRGQQVTLRCSPISGHKSVSWYQQVLGQGPQFIFQYYEKEERGRGNFPDRFSARQFPNYSSELNVNALLLGDSALYLCASSLDRAYGYTFGSGTRLTVV.